The rows below give T cell receptor beta chains drawn from one sample of a study of blood T cell repertoires in COVID-19. The assay was immunoSEQ multiplex PCR, and TCRdb's table has in-frame clones only and misses some. Altogether approximately 100,000 clones are present, less than 85% being singletons, with the ten largest covering about 38%. The sample consisted of peripheral blood. These receptors came from an elderly man with acute or convalescent COVID-19. Each CDR3 is given with its conserved first and last residue. D genes are given only for firm matches. Clone size is shown for a subset of rows, as once, few, many or a class of expanded clone.

>TRBV28|TRBJ2-2|TRBD1|-
TGTGCCAGCAGTCCACAGGGGCCCCTAAACACCGGGGAGCTGTTTTTT
CASSPQGPLNTGELFF
>TRBV27|TRBJ2-7|-|-
TGTGCCAGCAGTTTAATGTATCAGGGCGGTTCCGAGCAGTACTTC
CASSLMYQGGSEQYF
>TRBV6-1|TRBJ1-1|-|-
TGTGCCAGCAGTGAAGCATCGGGGTTTACGGGAAAAGCTTTCTTT
CASSEASGFTGKAFF
>TRBV6-6|TRBJ1-2|-|few
TGTGCCAGCAGCCTCATACTAAACTATGGCTACACCTTC
CASSLILNYGYTF
>TRBV28|TRBJ2-6|TRBD2|-
TGTGCCAGCAGTCTAGCGGGACACGGTTTGTCCAGCTCTGGGGCCAACGTCCTGACTTTC
CASSLAGHGLSSSGANVLTF
>TRBV28|TRBJ2-7|TRBD2|-
TGTGCCAGCACCCGGACTAGCGGAAGCTACGAGCAGTACTTC
CASTRTSGSYEQYF
>TRBV6-5|TRBJ1-2|TRBD1|-
TGTGCCAGCATGGGGACGGGACAGGGTTTTTCTGGCTACACCTTC
CASMGTGQGFSGYTF
>TRBV11-3|TRBJ2-7|TRBD2|few
TGTGCCAGCTCGAGCGGGAGATCAGGGGAGCAGTACTTC
CASSSGRSGEQYF
>TRBV5-4|TRBJ2-5|TRBD1|-
TGTGCCAGCAGCTCCCCGGGACAGGGGATGGAGACCCAGTACTTC
CASSSPGQGMETQYF
>TRBV19|TRBJ2-7|TRBD1|-
TGTGCCAGTAGTAGGACAGGGAGCTCCTACGAGCAGTACTTC
CASSRTGSSYEQYF
>TRBV19|TRBJ2-1|TRBD2|-
TGTGCCAGTAGTATAGGGGGAACTAGCGTAGGCGAGCAGTTCTTC
CASSIGGTSVGEQFF
>TRBV7-3|TRBJ2-7|-|-
TGTGCCAGCAGCTTAACCAGTAGCGTGGGCTACGAGCAGTACTTC
CASSLTSSVGYEQYF
>TRBV11-3|TRBJ2-2|-|-
TGTGCCAGCAGCCCATCGGGGGCGAACACCGGGGAGCTGTTTTTT
CASSPSGANTGELFF
>TRBV30|TRBJ2-1|-|-
TGTGCCTGGACCAGGAATGAGCAGTTCTTC
CAWTRNEQFF
>TRBV11-2|TRBJ2-1|TRBD2|few
TGTGCCAGCAGCGCAACGCATGGGACTAGCGGGAGGCCGGATGAGCAGTTCTTC
CASSATHGTSGRPDEQFF
>TRBV5-1|TRBJ2-7|TRBD2|-
TGCGCCAGCAGCTTGGAAGCGGGAGCCTACGAGCAGTACTTC
CASSLEAGAYEQYF
>TRBV21-1|TRBJ2-5|-|-
TGTGCCAGCAGCAATATGGGCAGCTTAGAGACCCAGTACTTC
CASSNMGSLETQYF
>TRBV5-1|TRBJ1-2|TRBD1|-
TGCGCCAGCAGCGCGGGGACAGTCATCCTGAGCTACACCTTC
CASSAGTVILSYTF
>TRBV24-1|TRBJ1-2|TRBD1|-
TGTGCCACCAGTGACCAGGGACAGGGGTTTGGCTACACCTTC
CATSDQGQGFGYTF
>TRBV2|TRBJ2-2|-|-
TGTGCCAGCAGTGAAGCGTTCATCACCGGGGAGCTGTTTTTT
CASSEAFITGELFF
>TRBV5-1|TRBJ1-3|TRBD1|-
TGCGCCAGCAGCCCACTGACAGGGGGCGCGGGAAACACCATATATTTT
CASSPLTGGAGNTIYF
>TRBV9|TRBJ2-7|-|-
TGTGCCAGCAGCGTAGAGCCAGCGAGTGAGCAGTACTTC
CASSVEPASEQYF
>TRBV6-6|TRBJ2-1|-|-
TGTGCCAGCAGTTACTCTGGGGAGTTTGAGCAGTTCTTC
CASSYSGEFEQFF
>TRBV5-1|TRBJ2-5|-|medium-sized
TGCGCCAGCAGCTTGGCCAGAGAGACCCAGTACTTC
CASSLARETQYF
>TRBV6-2/TRBV6-3|TRBJ2-5|-|-
TGTGCCAGCAGTACGTATACAGGGTCACAAGAGACCCAGTACTTC
CASSTYTGSQETQYF
>TRBV3-1/TRBV3-2|TRBJ1-4|-|-
TGTGCCAGCAGCCCTCGCGGGGGGGTGGTTGTTGAAAAACTGTTTTTT
CASSPRGGVVVEKLFF
>TRBV19|TRBJ2-3|TRBD2|-
TGTGCCAGTAGTATAAATAGCGGGAGATTAAATACGCAGTATTTT
CASSINSGRLNTQYF
>TRBV19|TRBJ1-4|-|-
TGTGCCAGTAGCCCTCGGTGGAGGGGACATGAAAAACTGTTTTTT
CASSPRWRGHEKLFF